This section outlines one T cell receptor beta chain sequence together with its context. Its antigen remains unidentified. The sample originates from a study of blood T cells in healthy people across ages. Whole-study findings and limits: Researchers said unsorted PBMCs prevented a conclusive naive versus antigen-experienced comparison.

The CDR3 covers 16 residues. Then a second PCR, running about 7 to 11 cycles, was carried out with a sample-barcoded 5' primer and a J-beta primer mix. Each CDR3 protein is one row after TCRdb ran MiXCR on the 5' RACE reads. The sample includes about 1.5 million distinct CDR3 sequences, roughly two fifths of them seen just once. Sequencing was performed on blood. The V and J genes are TRBV12-3 or TRBV12-4 and TRBJ2-5; 7 bases match TRBD1. The J call may not be correct, given that the DNA end is closer to TRBJ2-7. The TCR was taken from a woman under 30 in good health. The CDR3 here is CASSLTNRGTGSEQYF. The DNA of the CDR3 is TGTGCCAGCAGCTTAACCAACAGGGGTACGGGTAGCGAGCAGTACTTC.